These 18 T cell receptor beta chains came from one sample sequenced in a study of blood T cells in healthy people across ages. The use of a sample-barcoded 5' primer and a J-beta primer mix characterized a second PCR of roughly 7 to 11 cycles. TCRdb independently ran MiXCR on the 5' RACE reads; one entry per CDR3 protein. Among approximately 940,000 distinct CDR3 sequences listed, roughly 50% were seen once. Sequencing used blood. The receptors shown here come from a man aged 30 to 39 in good health.

The chain carries TRBV6-2 or TRBV6-3 and TRBJ1-5, with 7 bases lining up with TRBD1. CDR1 is MNHEY, CDR2 SVGEGT, per germline. The CDR3 sequence is 13 residues long. J lost 11 bases, V lost 5 bases, and 9 bases had no gene match. The CDR3 spells CASSVDRSDAQHF. CDR3 DNA: TGTGCCAGCAGTGTGGACAGGTCTGACGCCCAGCATTTT.

The chain links TRBV6-1 to TRBJ2-4; 8 bases match TRBD1. J lost 15 bases, V lost 1 base, and 11 bases had no gene match. The CDR3 covers 14 residues. Germline values: CDR1 MNHNS, CDR2 SASEGT. CDR3 DNA sequence: TGTGCCAGCAGTGAAGTGGGGACAGGAAAAGGGAGGTACTTC. Protein sequence: CASSEVGTGKGRYF.

In this sample, this clonotype turned up a few times. CDR3 protein: CASSVENGGATDTQYF. For the CDR3, the DNA is TGTGCCAGCAGCGTAGAGAACGGGGGGGCAACAGATACGCAGTATTTT. V gene TRBV9 combines with J gene TRBJ2-3; TRBD2 matches at 8 bases. With 0 bases clipped from V and 3 bases from J, the junction kept 6 bases outside the gene matches. Germline values: CDR1 SGDLS, CDR2 YYNGEE. CDR3 length: 16 residues. The full variable domain, its missing parts supplied by reference TRBV9 and TRBJ2-3, is DSGVTQTPKHLITATGQRVTLRCSPRSGDLSVYWYQQSLDQGLQFLIQYYNGEERAKGNILERFSAQQFPDLHSELNLSSLELGDSALYFCASSVENGGATDTQYFGPGTRLTVL.

This clonotype was seen only a few times. The rearrangement joins TRBV7-3 to TRBJ2-5; no clear D gene. Germline CDR1 and CDR2: SGHTA and FQGTGA. The CDR3 extends over 13 amino acids. The V and J ends lost 4 bases and 2 bases respectively, with 8 bases between them. CDR3 loop: CASSSQAQETQYF. In DNA form, the CDR3 reads TGTGCCAGCAGCTCGCAGGCTCAAGAGACCCAGTACTTC.

The genes are TRBV29-1 and TRBJ1-5, with D hard to call. The CDR3 sequence is 13 residues long. V was clipped by 6 bases and J by 0 bases, with 9 bases between them. Germline V gene sequence: CDR1 SQVTM, CDR2 ANQGSEA. The CDR3 loop reads CSVRINSNQPQHF. As DNA, the CDR3 is TGCAGCGTCAGAATCAATAGCAATCAGCCCCAGCATTTT.

This chain joins TRBV7-6 and TRBJ1-6; 11 bases align to TRBD1. The CDR3 consists of 18 residues. CDR1 and CDR2 from the germline V gene are SGHVS and FNYEAQ. The V gene end was trimmed by 1 base and the J gene end by 2 bases; junction bases not matched to a gene: 4. CDR3 loop: CASSLEGQGGAYNSPLHF. The CDR3 DNA is TGTGCCAGCAGCTTAGAGGGACAGGGGGGGGCCTATAATTCACCCCTCCACTTT. The full variable domain, completed using reference TRBV7-6 and TRBJ1-6, is GAGVSQSPRYKVTKRGQDVALRCDPISGHVSLYWYRQALGQGPEFLTYFNYEAQQDKSGLPNDRFSAERPEGSISTLTIQRTEQRDSAMYRCASSLEGQGGAYNSPLHFGNGTRLTVT.

This chain connects TRBV6-2 or TRBV6-3 to TRBJ2-5; D tentatively fits TRBD1 or TRBD2 (6 bases each). CDR3 length: 16 amino acids. V was cut by 0 bases and J by 4 bases, with 15 bases left in between. CDR1 is MNHEY and CDR2 is SVGEGT in the germline V gene. CDR3 sequence (DNA): TGTGCCAGCAGTTACTCGAGCCGGGGGCCGGGAGAGACCCAGTACTTC. It codes for CASSYSSRGPGETQYF.

As concerns this clonotype: Mismatch with germline at one junction end may stem from a read error. This chain joins TRBV5-1 and TRBJ2-1; perhaps TRBD2 as D (6 bases). Germline V gene lookup returns CDR1 SGHRS and CDR2 YFSETQ. The CDR3 spans 14 residues. DNA of the CDR3: TGCGCCAGCAGGGCCGGGGGTCCATACATTGAGCAGTTCTTC. Translation gives CASRAGGPYIEQFF.

This clonotype was counted between two and nine times. The chain links TRBV7-9 to TRBJ1-2, with D unclear. The CDR3 covers 14 residues. The V gene's germline CDR1 is SEHNR and CDR2 FQNEAQ (reference sequence). Trimming took 1 base from V and 4 from J, leaving 10 bases between them. The CDR3 loop reads CASSLDPATYGYTF. The CDR3, as DNA: TGTGCCAGCAGCTTAGACCCAGCCACCTATGGCTACACCTTC.

This rearrangement joins TRBV5-1 to TRBJ2-7, with D unclear. The V and J ends lost 4 bases and 2 bases respectively, with 13 bases between them. The CDR3 is 14 amino acids. Germline CDR1 and CDR2: SGHRS and YFSETQ. The CDR3 nucleotides read TGCGCCAGCAGCACTACAATTGGCCCCTACGAGCAGTACTTC. This gives the protein CASSTTIGPYEQYF.

The chain combines TRBV29-1 with TRBJ1-5, with D tentatively TRBD1 (6 bases). Per the germline V gene, CDR1 is SQVTM and CDR2 is ANQGSEA. Deletions cut 4 bases from V and 0 bases from J, with 10 bases between. This CDR3 region has 14 residues. The CDR3 DNA follows: TGCAGCGTTGTCGTGGACAGTAGCAATCAGCCCCAGCATTTT. It is translated as CSVVVDSSNQPQHF.

The chain is built from TRBV29-1 and TRBJ1-1; 8 nucleotides agree with TRBD1. V was pared by 4 bases and J by 1 base, with 5 bases of the junction left unmatched. Germline-derived CDR1 and CDR2 are SQVTM and ANQGSEA. This CDR3 spans 14 amino acids. Here the CDR3 reads CSVAIRGPNTEAFF. The CDR3 DNA sequence: TGCAGCGTTGCTATCAGGGGGCCGAACACTGAAGCTTTCTTT.

This clonotype has a handful of counts. This chain connects TRBV4-1 to TRBJ2-1; TRBD2 is a possible D gene (5 bases). This CDR3 comprises 16 residues. The V gene lost 1 base and the J gene lost 5 bases, with 15 bases spanning the gap. CDR1 MGHRA and CDR2 YSYEKL come from the germline V gene. The CDR3 DNA is TGCGCCAGCAGCCAAGTTGGATTGCGGGTACACAATGAGCAGTTCTTC. This encodes CASSQVGLRVHNEQFF.

The chain carries TRBV12-3 or TRBV12-4 and TRBJ2-1; D perhaps matches TRBD2 (6 bases). CDR3 size: 16 residues. The ends were cut back, 5 bases at V and 9 bases at J, with 23 bases in the middle. The CDR3 reads CASSQGVNPEGGEQFF. The CDR3 nucleotides are TGTGCCAGCAGTCAAGGGGTTAACCCGGAGGGCGGTGAGCAGTTCTTC.

The chain is built from TRBV5-1 and TRBJ2-7, with 8 bases fitting TRBD1. Near its end, the DNA agrees better with TRBJ2-4, so the J call may be wrong. The CDR3 length is 13 residues. Germline CDR1 SGHRS, CDR2 YFSETQ. CDR3 in amino acids: CASSKKQGDIQYF. CDR3 sequence (DNA): TGCGCCAGCAGCAAGAAACAGGGGGACATTCAGTACTTC.

In the case of this clonotype: A single base separates this from a much larger clone, so it may be a read error. The V call is TRBV7-2, the J call TRBJ2-5, with 7 bases that match TRBD2. Germline lookup yields CDR1 SGHTA and CDR2 FQGNSA. The CDR3 totals 14 residues. This CDR3 reads CAGSPPGLQETQYF. CDR3 coding DNA: TGTGCCGGCAGCCCACCGGGACTACAAGAGACCCAGTACTTC.

The chain employs TRBV3-1 and TRBJ2-1; D is possibly TRBD1 (6 bases). The CDR3 covers 16 residues. The germline V and J ends were trimmed by 1 base and 6 bases, with 16 bases remaining between them. The germline V gene has CDR1 LGHDT and CDR2 YNNKEL (reference sequence). CDR3 nucleotides: TGTGCCAGCAGCCAAGGAATCATACAGGGACCCAATGAGCAGTTCTTC. Protein: CASSQGIIQGPNEQFF.

The chain recombines TRBV5-1 with TRBJ1-5; D might be TRBD1 (6 bases). Germline V CDR1 and CDR2: SGHRS, YFSETQ. Trimming pared 1 base from V and 4 bases from J, leaving 12 bases between. This CDR3 contains 15 residues. CDR3 residues: CASSLSGEINQPQHF. CDR3 nucleotides: TGCGCCAGCAGCTTGTCAGGGGAAATAAATCAGCCCCAGCATTTT.